Below, one T cell receptor (beta chain) is given with its context. The record originates from a study of blood T cell repertoires in COVID-19. Study details: Acute and convalescent COVID-19 specimens originated in the United States, Italy and Spain. The cDNA or gDNA used as material had been derived from T cells, B-cell-depleted T cells, or PBMCs.

The repertoire was sequenced with immunoSEQ multiplex PCR; TCRdb's copy has only in-frame clones and lacks some. The repertoire includes roughly 250,000 clones, around nine tenths of them detected once, and 2.1% sits in the top ten. This CDR3 contains 14 residues. CDR1 and CDR2 (germline): MGHRA, YSYEKL. Trimming cost V 4 bases and J 2 bases, with 12 bases left between them. The TCR comes from a woman aged 40-49 years who had recovered from COVID-19. The V and J genes are TRBV4-1 and TRBJ2-7, with a tentative D call TRBD2 (6 bases). The sequencing sample was made of peripheral blood. CDR3 sequence (DNA): TGCGCCAGCAGCCTCACTAGCAGTGCCTACGAGCAGTACTTC. Translation gives CASSLTSSAYEQYF.